A selection of T cell receptor beta chains follows, all from one sample in a study of blood T cell repertoires in COVID-19. TCRdb's table, derived via immunoSEQ multiplex PCR, lists solely in-frame clones and lacks some. The sample has 150,000 to 200,000 clones; more than 85% are singletons. What was sequenced was peripheral blood. Receptors originate from a man in his 70s with active or convalescent COVID-19. CDR3s include the opening cysteine and the closing phenylalanine or tryptophan. D genes are given only for firm matches. The size of a clone is reported for some rows only, either as once, few or many, or as a class for expanded clones.

>TRBV11-2|-|15|TRBJ2-7|TRBD1
TGTGCCAGCAGCAATAGGGACAGGGGTTCTGACGAGCAGTACTTC
CASSNRDRGSDEQYF
>TRBV30|-|15|TRBJ2-5|-
TGTGCCTGGAACCCCATCTCGGGGACTCAAGAGACCCAGTACTTC
CAWNPISGTQETQYF
>TRBV6-5|-|14|TRBJ1-2|-
TGTGCCAGCAGTTATACAGGAAGAGGCTATGGCTACACCTTC
CASSYTGRGYGYTF
>TRBV5-4|-|17|TRBJ2-6|TRBD1
TGTGCCAGCAGCCGGGACAGGAGATGGACTGGGGCCAACGTCCTGACTTTC
CASSRDRRWTGANVLTF
>TRBV9|-|15|TRBJ1-1|TRBD1
TGTGCCAGCAGCGTAGAGGGACAGGGGAGAGGTGAAGCTTTCTTT
CASSVEGQGRGEAFF
>TRBV2|-|13|TRBJ1-3|TRBD1
TGTGCCAGCGTTCTGGGACAGGTGAACACCATATATTTT
CASVLGQVNTIYF
>TRBV5-1|-|15|TRBJ2-7|TRBD1
TGCGCCAGCAGCACCGGACAGGAACCTACCTACGAGCAGTACTTC
CASSTGQEPTYEQYF
>TRBV3-1/TRBV3-2|few|15|TRBJ1-2|-
TGTGCCAGCAGCCAAGATCTAAGGGGAAAGGATGGCTACACCTTC
CASSQDLRGKDGYTF
>TRBV30|-|13|TRBJ2-7|TRBD2
TGTGCCTTCCTCCCGACTAGCGTTTACGAGCAGTACTTC
CAFLPTSVYEQYF
>TRBV28|-|13|TRBJ2-3|-
TGTGCTTCAAGGTCGGGGGGCACAGATACGCAGTATTTT
CASRSGGTDTQYF